This TCR beta chain was found in a study of T cell clones after liver transplantation. Some clones are missing from TCRdb's copy, which holds only in-frame ones; the method was immunoSEQ multiplex PCR. The sample has roughly 80,000 clones; roughly 85% are singletons. V lost 4 bases and J lost 3, with 10 bases in between. The germline CDR1 and CDR2 sequences are SGHRS and YFSETQ. The CDR3 is 13 residues long. This clonotype originated in a human patient who received a liver transplant. A share of the T cells may be of graft donor origin. The sample in question was CD4+ T cells from blood, obtained approximately 45 months after liver transplant. The V gene is TRBV5-1, the J gene TRBJ1-1; D gene unclear. CDR3 coding DNA: TGCGCCAGCAGCACCGGGAGGGACACTGAAGCTTTCTTT. The encoded protein is CASSTGRDTEAFF.